This T cell receptor beta chain originates from a study of cytomegalovirus exposure and HLA in healthy donors. Study summary: Early released data comprised 80 million or so unique TCRs from HLA-typed donors.

PCR was performed using 60 Vbeta and 13 Jbeta primers. The table came from immunoSEQ multiplex PCR; TCRdb's copy has only in-frame clones and leaves some out. The sample has about 130,000 clones, roughly 78% seen once; the top ten hold under 5.5%. Study-level results: Presence/absence analyses took donor sequencing depth as roughly uniform. Several of the most significant clusters appeared linked to common viral pathogens, based on a later analysis.

Concerning this clone: The antigen is not known.

Germline trimming cut 4 bases from V and 5 bases from J; bases unmatched to any gene: 7. Germline V gene lookup returns CDR1 SGHAT and CDR2 FQNNGV. This CDR3 contains 15 residues. What was sequenced was PBMCs. This TCR was sampled from a man aged 25 to 40 in good health. The chain recombines TRBV11-2 with TRBJ2-3; 9 bases map to TRBD2. CDR3 sequence reads: CASSYASGKRDTQYF. DNA of the CDR3: TGTGCCAGCAGCTACGCTAGCGGGAAACGAGATACGCAGTATTTT.